Shown below are 28 T cell receptor beta chains from a single sample sequenced in a study of Ad26.COV2.S vaccination and SARS-CoV-2 variants. Regarding treatment: 19 received Ad26.COV2.S at low or high dose, single or two shots; several received placebo; per-sample allocation not given. After the first vaccine or placebo injection, samples were drawn on day 63. TCRdb keeps only in-frame clones here, not all; method: immunoSEQ multiplex PCR. The data hold about 370,000 clones, with about nine tenths observed a single time. Material: peripheral blood, obtained in a trial of Ad26.COV2.S vaccine versus placebo. The origin of the receptors is a person between 18 and 60 years old who received the Ad26.COV2.S COVID-19 vaccine or a placebo.

The J gene is TRBJ1-5, the V gene TRBV7-2; D is possibly TRBD1 (6 bases). The CDR3 is made up of 14 amino acids. Germline V gene sequence: CDR1 SGHTA, CDR2 FQGNSA. V lost 5 bases to trimming and J lost 7 bases, with 15 bases between them. The CDR3 coding sequence is TGTGCCAGCAGCCCACAGACAGGCGAGCAGCCCCAGCATTTT. Its protein is CASSPQTGEQPQHF.

The chain is built from TRBV6-1 and TRBJ1-2; D unclear. V gave up 1 base and J gave up 2 bases, with 8 bases separating them. Per germline, CDR1 MNHNS and CDR2 SASEGT. The CDR3 is made up of 14 amino acids. The CDR3 protein is CASSEEPRNYGYTF. The CDR3 DNA follows: TGTGCCAGCAGTGAAGAGCCGCGGAACTATGGCTACACCTTC.

Comment on this clone: The sample holds other DNA sequences that translate to the same CDR3. V usage is TRBV6-5 and J usage is TRBJ2-7; the D call may be TRBD1 or TRBD2 (5 bases each). V dropped 9 bases and J dropped 4 bases, with 16 bases sitting between them. Germline CDR1 is MNHEY and CDR2 is SVGAGI. The CDR3 has 13 amino acids. CDR3 coding DNA: TGTGCCAGTCGGGGCACTGCAAGTTACGAGCAGTACTTC. Protein sequence: CASRGTASYEQYF.

This chain connects TRBV5-1 to TRBJ2-3; perhaps TRBD1 as D (5 bases). The CDR3 is 14 residues long. Deletions cut 0 bases from V and 4 bases from J, with 9 bases between. Germline CDR1 and CDR2: SGHRS and YFSETQ. CDR3 in DNA: TGCGCCAGCAGCTTGGTGACAGCGCCAGATACGCAGTATTTT. Protein: CASSLVTAPDTQYF.

This sequence joins TRBV10-3 and TRBJ1-1; D gene ambiguous. Trimming shortened V by 3 bases and J by 0 bases, and 11 bases separated the two germline ends. The CDR3 covers 15 residues. In germline, CDR1 is ENHRY, CDR2 SYGVKD. The DNA for the CDR3 is TGTGCCATCAGTGATTTTGGGAGGGTGAACACTGAAGCTTTCTTT. It codes for CAISDFGRVNTEAFF.

To note about this clone: One end of the junction fails to match germline, which may point to a read error. The gene calls are TRBV4-1 and TRBJ2-7; D might be TRBD1 or TRBD2, each matching 5 bases. This CDR3 is built from 16 residues. Germline V CDR1 and CDR2: MGHRA, YSYEKL. The CDR3 DNA reads TGCGCCAGCAGCCCTCAACCGGGGCTCCCATCCTTCGAGCAGTACTTC. Translating gives CASSPQPGLPSFEQYF.

The rearrangement joins TRBV2 to TRBJ2-7; TRBD2 is a possible D gene (6 bases). V was trimmed by 4 bases and J by 6 bases, leaving 19 bases between them. The germline gives CDR1 SNHLY, CDR2 FYNNEI. The CDR3 is 15 residues long. Here the CDR3 DNA reads TGTGCCAGCAGTGGCCTAGCGACACATCAGGGCGAGCAGTACTTC. It codes for CASSGLATHQGEQYF.

This chain links TRBV30 with TRBJ1-6; D unresolved. Trimming cost V 3 bases and J 7 bases, with 10 bases left between them. Germline loops: CDR1 GTSNPN, CDR2 SVGIG (reference sequence). The CDR3 contains 13 residues. The CDR3 nucleotides are TGTGCCTGGAGGCCGGGCCAAAATTCACCCCTCCACTTT. Translated: CAWRPGQNSPLHF. Based on the CDR3 plus reference TRBV30 and TRBJ1-6, the full variable domain is SQTIHQWPATLVQPVGSPLSLECTVEGTSNPNLYWYRQAAGRGLQLLFYSVGIGQISSEVPQNLSASRPQDRQFILSSKKLLLSDSGFYLCAWRPGQNSPLHFGNGTRLTVT.

The V and J genes are TRBV6-5 and TRBJ2-7; 12 nucleotides match TRBD1. Germline-derived CDR1 and CDR2 are MNHEY and SVGAGI. The CDR3 extends over 13 amino acids. V was pared by 7 bases and J by 7 bases, with 5 bases of the junction left unmatched. CDR3 protein: CASKGQGAGEQYF. DNA of the CDR3: TGTGCCAGCAAGGGACAGGGGGCGGGTGAGCAGTACTTC.

The V call is TRBV27, the J call TRBJ2-7; no clear D. Germline-derived CDR1 and CDR2 are MNHEY and SMNVEV (reference sequence). The CDR3 is made up of 14 amino acids. V was shortened by 3 bases and J by 3 bases, with 12 bases between the two germline ends. In DNA, the CDR3 is TGTGCCAGCAGTTTGTACAGTTCGGGCTACGAGCAGTACTTC. As protein: CASSLYSSGYEQYF.

The chain has TRBV5-1 and TRBJ2-7, with a tentative D call TRBD1 (6 bases). The CDR3 spans 15 residues. Germline lookup yields CDR1 SGHRS and CDR2 YFSETQ. The ends were cut back, 2 bases at V and 3 bases at J, with 15 bases in the middle. In DNA form, the CDR3 reads TGCGCCAGCAGCTTCTCCCTTCAGGGGAACTACGAGCAGTACTTC. This sequence encodes CASSFSLQGNYEQYF. The full variable domain, with the rest looked up from reference TRBV5-1 and TRBJ2-7, is KAGVTQTPRYLIKTRGQQVTLSCSPISGHRSVSWYQQTPGQGLQFLFEYFSETQRNKGNFPGRFSGRQFSNSRSEMNVSTLELGDSALYLCASSFSLQGNYEQYFGPGTRLTVT.

This sequence joins TRBV2 and TRBJ1-1, with 8 bases identical to TRBD1. V gave up 6 bases and J gave up 5 bases; unmatched junction bases: 5. Germline loops: CDR1 SNHLY, CDR2 FYNNEI. This CDR3 is built from 13 residues. CDR3 protein: CASRRQGSTEAFF. For the CDR3, the DNA is TGTGCCAGCAGGAGACAGGGGTCGACTGAAGCTTTCTTT.

This sequence joins TRBV6-5 and TRBJ2-7, with 9 bases identical to TRBD1. V was clipped by 4 bases and J by 6 bases; unmatched bases: 13. CDR3 length: 16 amino acids. Germline CDR1 and CDR2: MNHEY and SVGAGI. The CDR3 here is CASSSTGTGTKSEQYF. CDR3 sequence (DNA): TGTGCCAGCAGTTCAACCGGGACAGGGACCAAGAGCGAGCAGTACTTC.

The J gene is TRBJ2-3, the V gene TRBV5-1; 8 nucleotides align to TRBD2. The V gene end was trimmed by 5 bases and the J gene end by 2 bases; junction bases not matched to a gene: 4. Germline CDR1 and CDR2: SGHRS and YFSETQ. The CDR3 totals 14 residues. CDR3 nucleotides: TGCGCCAGCAGGCTAGCGGGTTACACAGATACGCAGTATTTT. It encodes CASRLAGYTDTQYF.

V usage is TRBV19 and J usage is TRBJ1-2, with TRBD1 matching 9 bases. Per germline, CDR1 LNHDA and CDR2 SQIVND (reference sequence). The CDR3 consists of 15 residues. J gave up 8 bases and V 6 bases, and 13 bases lay outside the gene matches. The CDR3 here is CASSLGQGSLGGYTF. The CDR3 DNA is TGTGCCAGTAGCCTGGGACAGGGAAGCTTGGGCGGCTACACCTTC.

V is TRBV27 and J is TRBJ2-7, with 7 bases identical to TRBD1. CDR3 length: 15 residues. V trimming: 3 bases; J trimming: 4 bases; junction bases outside the gene matches: 9. Germline CDR1 and CDR2: MNHEY and SMNVEV (reference sequence). In DNA form, the CDR3 reads TGTGCCAGCAGTTTTAGCGAGGGGGCGCGGTACGAGCAGTACTTC. Encoded protein: CASSFSEGARYEQYF.

The V and J genes are TRBV5-1 and TRBJ1-6; no reliable D call. The germline V gene encodes CDR1 SGHRS and CDR2 YFSETQ. This CDR3 spans 14 amino acids. Trimming cost V 0 bases and J 7 bases, with 8 bases left between them. In DNA form, the CDR3 reads TGCGCCAGCAGCTTGGGAGAGAAAAATTCACCCCTCCACTTT. It codes for CASSLGEKNSPLHF.

The rearrangement links TRBV7-2 to TRBJ1-2; tentative D call: TRBD1 (6 bases). This CDR3 is built from 15 residues. Germline V gives CDR1 SGHTA, CDR2 FQGNSA. Trimming cost V 5 bases and J 0 bases, with 13 bases left between them. Here the CDR3 reads CASSVEGTTNYGYTF. The CDR3 DNA is TGTGCCAGCAGCGTAGAAGGGACAACTAACTATGGCTACACCTTC. The entire variable domain, with the rest obtained from reference TRBV7-2 and TRBJ1-2, is as follows: GAGVSQSPSNKVTEKGKDVELRCDPISGHTALYWYRQSLGQGLEFLIYFQGNSAPDKSGLPSDRFSAERTGGSVSTLTIQRTQQEDSAVYLCASSVEGTTNYGYTFGSGTRLTVV.

This clone appeared a single time. The V and J genes are TRBV15 and TRBJ2-5; 8 bases line up with TRBD1. J gave up 5 bases and V 0 bases, and 8 bases lay outside the gene matches. The CDR3 totals 16 residues. CDR1 is LNHNV, CDR2 YYDKDF, per germline (reference sequence). The CDR3 here is CATSRDRGQGRETQYF. The CDR3 bases are TGTGCCACCAGCAGAGATCGAGGACAGGGAAGGGAGACCCAGTACTTC. Supplemented by reference TRBV15 and TRBJ2-5, the full variable domain reads DAMVIQNPRYQVTQFGKPVTLSCSQTLNHNVMYWYQQKSSQAPKLLFHYYDKDFNNEADTPDNFQSRRPNTSFCFLDIRSPGLGDTAMYLCATSRDRGQGRETQYFGPGTRLLVL.

The rearrangement joins TRBV15 to TRBJ2-5, with 8 bases identical to TRBD1. V gave up 0 bases and J gave up 3 bases; unmatched junction bases: 18. CDR3 length: 20 residues. Germline assignment: CDR1 LNHNV and CDR2 YYDKDF (reference sequence). The CDR3 DNA is TGTGCCACCAGCAGAGATAGGGAAAGGGAAACAGGGGGACGAGAAGAGACCCAGTACTTC. Its translation: CATSRDRERETGGREETQYF.

The chain uses TRBV7-8 and TRBJ2-3; D is ambiguous. Per the germline V gene, CDR1 is SGHVS and CDR2 is FQNEAQ. The V and J ends lost 3 bases and 0 bases respectively, with 7 bases between them. CDR3 size: 14 residues. The CDR3, as DNA: TGTGCCAGCAGCTTCCAGGAGAGCACAGATACGCAGTATTTT. Translation: CASSFQESTDTQYF.

The chain has TRBV15 and TRBJ1-4; D is possibly TRBD1 (6 bases). Trimming shortened V by 1 base and J by 5 bases, and 11 bases separated the two germline ends. The CDR3 runs to 15 residues. Germline V gene data show CDR1 as LNHNV and CDR2 as YYDKDF (reference sequence). As DNA, the CDR3 is TGTGCCACCAGCAGAGCCGGGACATGGAATGAAAAACTGTTTTTT. This codes for CATSRAGTWNEKLFF. Full variable domain (missing parts from reference TRBV15 and TRBJ1-4): DAMVIQNPRYQVTQFGKPVTLSCSQTLNHNVMYWYQQKSSQAPKLLFHYYDKDFNNEADTPDNFQSRRPNTSFCFLDIRSPGLGDTAMYLCATSRAGTWNEKLFFGSGTQLSVL.

The table lists this clone with a count of one. The rearrangement links TRBV29-1 to TRBJ2-7; D call uncertain. V was pared by 0 bases and J by 3 bases, with 6 bases between. Germline CDR1 and CDR2: SQVTM and ANQGSEA. The CDR3 is made up of 12 amino acids. Here the CDR3 DNA reads TGCAGCGTTGAAGATAGGCGCTACGAGCAGTACTTC. Translating gives CSVEDRRYEQYF.

The rearrangement uses TRBV7-2 and TRBJ1-1, with 7 bases matching TRBD1. This CDR3 contains 14 residues. Germline lookup yields CDR1 SGHTA and CDR2 FQGNSA. V was clipped by 4 bases and J by 6 bases; unmatched bases: 8. CDR3 protein: CASSWDWTGAEAFF. CDR3 nucleotide sequence: TGTGCCAGCAGCTGGGACTGGACAGGCGCTGAAGCTTTCTTT. Variable domain in full (rest from reference TRBV7-2 and TRBJ1-1): GAGVSQSPSNKVTEKGKDVELRCDPISGHTALYWYRQSLGQGLEFLIYFQGNSAPDKSGLPSDRFSAERTGGSVSTLTIQRTQQEDSAVYLCASSWDWTGAEAFFGQGTRLTVV.

J is TRBJ1-1 and V is TRBV6-2 or TRBV6-3; no firm D call. CDR1 is MNHEY and CDR2 is SVGEGT in the germline V gene. Deletions cut 5 bases from V and 2 bases from J, with 9 bases between. The CDR3 extends over 13 amino acids. The CDR3 reads CASSQRTNTEAFF. The CDR3 region has the DNA TGTGCCAGCAGTCAACGTACTAACACTGAAGCTTTCTTT.

The chain couples TRBV9 to TRBJ2-2; D tentatively reads TRBD1 or TRBD2 (5 bases each). Germline CDR1 is SGDLS and CDR2 is YYNGEE. The CDR3 contains 15 residues. Trimming stripped 0 bases from V and 4 bases from J, with 10 bases between. The CDR3 DNA follows: TGTGCCAGCAGCGTAGGGGGGTCAGGCACCGGGGAGCTGTTTTTT. It translates to CASSVGGSGTGELFF.

The table lists this clone with a count of one. CDR3 residues: CASSTRGRGTEAFF. CDR3 nucleotides: TGTGCCAGCAGCACCCGAGGGAGGGGCACTGAAGCTTTCTTT. This rearrangement joins TRBV7-6 to TRBJ1-1; D is perhaps TRBD1 (5 bases). The CDR3 spans 14 residues. Trimming took 5 bases from V and 4 from J, leaving 14 bases between them. Looked up from germline, CDR1 is SGHVS and CDR2 is FNYEAQ. The complete variable domain, with remaining parts taken from reference TRBV7-6 and TRBJ1-1, reads GAGVSQSPRYKVTKRGQDVALRCDPISGHVSLYWYRQALGQGPEFLTYFNYEAQQDKSGLPNDRFSAERPEGSISTLTIQRTEQRDSAMYRCASSTRGRGTEAFFGQGTRLTVV.

This chain uses TRBV5-1 with TRBJ1-4; tentatively, D is TRBD1 (6 bases). CDR3 length: 16 residues. In germline, CDR1 is SGHRS, CDR2 YFSETQ. Trimming left V 0 bases short and J 6 bases short, with 15 bases between. In DNA form, the CDR3 reads TGCGCCAGCAGCTTGGGGCAGACAGGCGGTTATGAAAAACTGTTTTTT. Amino acids: CASSLGQTGGYEKLFF.